This T cell receptor beta chain was captured in a study of blood T cell repertoires in COVID-19 (dated by TCRdb to the early 2020s). In the study overall: Samples covering the acute and convalescent phases of COVID-19 were provided by collaborators in the United States, Italy and Spain. Where available, HLA class I and class II types were obtained from metadata supplied by the sample provider rather than from assay-based typing. Sample metadata almost always included a de-identified subject ID, COVID-19 status, age in years and sex. The repertoires were released in a freely available public database meant as a resource for research on the immune response to SARS-CoV-2. The dataset comprised deeply sampled blood TCRbeta repertoires from subjects exposed to, actively infected with, or recovered from COVID-19. Samples were obtained from the ongoing ImmuneRACE study (first 160 participants) and from about 1,300 subjects provided by 6 global collaborators. The material from the prospective study consisted of cDNA or gDNA derived from T cells, B-cell-depleted T cells, or PBMCs. Overall study results and their limits: The amount of clinical and demographic metadata varied by source and participant and was provided uncurated.

Details on this clone: Its antigen is not yet known. Base-call qualities are not available, and no considerably larger clone is one nucleotide away.

The immunoSEQ Assay, a bias-controlled multiplex PCR, was used to amplify TCRbeta CDR3 regions from genomic DNA. As for the original processing: The number of nucleated cells in each sample was estimated by amplification of reference gene primers within the assay. To quantify the absolute abundance of each unique TCRbeta CDR3 rearrangement, sequence reads were collapsed and filtered. For each sample, productive Simpson clonality was calculated as the square root of Simpson's diversity index across productive rearrangements. Held by TCRdb, this immuneACCESS table contains in-frame sequences only and omits some clones. Under half of the omission traces to an unresolved V gene where checked; the cause of the rest is unknown. V, J and clone size were drawn from that table, and D and trimming were deduced from the DNA. This sample gives 150,000 to 200,000 clones in total; under 85% of them show up just once. 17% of the sample belongs to the ten largest clones.

The collaborating institutions used their own protocols to collect whole blood in K2EDTA tubes. Collaborator samples were shipped for TCRbeta analysis as frozen whole blood, isolated PBMCs, or DNA extracted from either sample type. The germline V gene encodes CDR1 LNHDA and CDR2 SQIVND (reference sequence). V is cut by 0 bases and J by 4 bases, and the space between the germline ends is 10 bases. CDR3 length: 15 amino acids, cysteine to phenylalanine. Only the CDR3 portion is preserved as DNA: 45 bases, with reading frame beginning at the first base. The specimen sequenced was peripheral blood. The chain was built from TRBV19 and TRBJ2-1; perhaps TRBD1 is the D gene, with 6 bases matching. The source of this sequence is a man between 60 and 75 years old with active or convalescent COVID-19. The nucleotide sequence is TGTGCCAGTAGTATAGATCAGGGGACGTACAATGAGCAGTTCTTC. This yields the protein CASSIDQGTYNEQFF.